Sequencing of this T cell receptor (beta chain) was carried out in a study of a mutant IDH1 vaccine in newly diagnosed glioma. For the study at large: Week 35 was safety follow-up visit V12; week 47 was end-of-study visit V13.

This clone has only a few counts. Its specificity is not known. Trimming took 5 bases from V and 4 from J; bases not matched to a gene: 7. This CDR3 has 13 amino acids. Germline CDR1 is SQVTM and CDR2 is ANQGSEA. Time point specified: week 35, safety follow-up. In every dose of vaccine, 300 ug of mutant IDH1 20-mer peptide was given alongside topical imiquimod. Repertoires were generated with immunoSEQ multiplex PCR, while TCRdb's copy carries only in-frame clones and drops some. The sample has fewer than 35,000 clones, around 80% seen once. The chain uses TRBV29-1 and TRBJ1-2; TRBD1 matches 7 bases. The clonotype comes from a woman between 40 and 55 years old with glioma. The specimen was PBMCs, collected from a glioma patient whose treatment included an IDH1 peptide vaccine. CDR3 residues: CSVPRGVGYGYTF. The CDR3 DNA is TGCAGCGTTCCCAGGGGGGTAGGCTATGGCTACACCTTC.